The 5 T cell receptor beta chains below were found in one sample sequenced in a study of beta chain features in type 1 diabetes. Every isolated RNA sample was fully reverse transcribed, so sequencing captured expressed TCRB transcripts. Assay used: immunoSEQ multiplex PCR; TCRdb lists only in-frame clones, some missing. The sample contains under 400,000 clones, 10% to 15% of which appear only once. The sample was naive CD4+ T cells from blood. Receptors were obtained from a man aged 18 to 35 in good health.

This clone has a handful of counts. The J gene is TRBJ2-1, the V gene TRBV29-1, with 13 bases aligning to TRBD2. CDR3 length: 15 amino acids. The junction had 4 bases not matched to a gene; V was cut back by 5 bases and J by 3 bases. CDR1 is SQVTM, CDR2 ANQGSEA, per germline. CDR3 residues: CSVTGTSGNYNEQFF. For the CDR3, the DNA is TGCAGCGTTACTGGGACTAGCGGGAACTACAATGAGCAGTTCTTC.

Comments on this clone: A read error may produce the germline difference seen at one junction end. The genes are TRBV6-6 and TRBJ2-7; 7 bases align to TRBD1. The CDR3 runs to 13 residues. Germline lookup yields CDR1 MNHNY and CDR2 SVGAGI (reference sequence). The CDR3 DNA reads TGTGCCAGCAGTTACGGGGACCGGGACAGTCGAGACTTC. Amino acid sequence: CASSYGDRDSRDF.

This clone was recorded a few times. The chain has TRBV15 and TRBJ2-4; no clear D. Germline V CDR1 and CDR2: LNHNV, YYDKDF (reference sequence). The V gene lost 1 base and the J gene lost 2 bases, with 6 bases spanning the gap. The CDR3 totals 14 residues. CDR3 loop: CATSRGETKNIQYF. The CDR3 region has the DNA TGTGCCACCAGCAGAGGCGAGACCAAAAACATTCAGTACTTC.

This clone was seen a few times. The chain links TRBV5-1 to TRBJ2-7, with 9 bases lining up with TRBD2. Unmatched junction bases numbered 6, after V lost 3 bases and J lost 2 bases. This CDR3 is 15 amino acids long. Germline V gene sequence: CDR1 SGHRS, CDR2 YFSETQ. CDR3: CASSSTSGATYEQYF. The CDR3 nucleotides are TGCGCCAGCAGCTCGACTAGCGGCGCAACCTACGAGCAGTACTTC.

This clone was seen only a few times. The rearrangement uses TRBV30 and TRBJ1-1; possibly TRBD1 for D (6 bases). In germline, CDR1 is GTSNPN, CDR2 SVGIG (reference sequence). V was shortened by 0 bases and J by 2 bases, with 13 bases between the two germline ends. The CDR3 has 15 amino acids. In nucleotides, the CDR3 is TGTGCCTGGAGTGTTCTAGGGGGGGCTAACACTGAAGCTTTCTTT. Protein product: CAWSVLGGANTEAFF.